These 18 T cell receptor beta chains came from one sample sequenced in a study of monozygotic twins with inflammatory bowel disease (dated 2019 in TCRdb). Receptor amplification or capture employed 5' RACE. Instrument used: Illumina HiSeq 2500. TCRdb reprocessed the raw reads; every CDR3 protein sequence is a single record, and DNA is not supplied. This specimen's table enumerates about 420,000 distinct CDR3 sequences. The leading ten clones occupy around 2.5% of the sample. Sample: blood. The origin of the receptors is a human donor with ulcerative colitis or Crohn's disease, or a healthy co-twin of an affected twin (not recorded which).

The chain carries TRBV2 and TRBJ2-6; TCRdb returns TRBD2, unconfirmable since there is no DNA. Germline V gene data show CDR1 as SNHLY and CDR2 as FYNNEI. CDR3 size: 14 residues. CDR3 region: CASNRGSGANVLTF. The full variable domain, rest sourced from reference TRBV2 and TRBJ2-6, is EPEVTQTPSHQVTQMGQEVILRCVPISNHLYFYWYRQILGQKVEFLVSFYNNEISEKSEIFDDQFSVERPDGSNFTLKIRSTKLEDSAMYFCASNRGSGANVLTFGAGSRLTVL.

V usage is TRBV4-3 and J usage is TRBJ2-1; checking the TCRdb D call of TRBD2 is not possible without DNA. The V gene's germline CDR1 is LGHNA and CDR2 YSLEER. CDR3 size: 17 residues. This chain's CDR3 is CASSQPPGLAGVNEQFF.

CDR3 region: CASSLPVAGGPPEQYF. J is TRBJ2-7 and V is TRBV4-1; TCRdb lists TRBD2, though no DNA is available to test this call. The CDR3 extends over 16 amino acids. Germline-derived CDR1 and CDR2 are MGHRA and YSYEKL.

The chain couples TRBV7-2 to TRBJ2-1; TCRdb designates TRBD1, a call that cannot be tested without DNA. Germline assignment: CDR1 SGHTA and CDR2 FQGNSA. This CDR3 contains 15 residues. CDR3 residues: CASSLTRQGLNEQFF.

V is TRBV12-3 or TRBV12-4 and J is TRBJ1-5. The CDR3 spans 15 residues. This chain's CDR3 is CASSFKGFGNQPQHF.

The rearrangement uses TRBV20-1 and TRBJ2-1; TCRdb selects TRBD2, and the lack of DNA leaves this call unchecked. CDR3 length equals 12 residues. Per germline, CDR1 DFQATT and CDR2 SNEGSKA (reference sequence). CDR3 residues: CSTSGGANEQFF.

The V and J genes are TRBV5-1 and TRBJ2-6; TCRdb reports TRBD1, a call that lacks DNA to check it against. The germline V gene has CDR1 SGHRS and CDR2 YFSETQ. The CDR3 loop spans 17 amino acids. CDR3 loop: CASSFQPTGSGANVLTF.

V usage is TRBV7-2 and J usage is TRBJ2-3. This CDR3 has 13 amino acids. Germline loops: CDR1 SGHTA, CDR2 FQGNSA. The CDR3: CASSFGHGDTQYF.

The gene calls are TRBV21-1 and TRBJ2-3; TCRdb's assignment of TRBD1 cannot be checked, as there is no DNA. TRBV21-1 is assigned pseudogene status. The CDR3 extends over 16 amino acids. This CDR3 reads CASSRYRGPRTDTQYF.

This chain uses TRBV6-1 with TRBJ2-2; TCRdb's D gene call, TRBD1, goes unchecked for lack of DNA. Germline V CDR1 and CDR2: MNHNS, SASEGT. The CDR3 loop spans 17 amino acids. The CDR3 here is CASSRVVWGSNTGELFF.

The rearrangement uses TRBV7-2 and TRBJ1-1. The CDR3 runs to 14 residues. Per germline, CDR1 SGHTA and CDR2 FQGNSA. CDR3 in amino acids: CASSLWGMNTEAFF.

The chain recombines TRBV29-1 with TRBJ2-1; TCRdb outputs TRBD2, but without DNA this stays unchecked. Looked up from germline, CDR1 is SQVTM and CDR2 is ANQGSEA. The CDR3 sequence is 15 residues long. CDR3 protein: CSARTTSAALNEQFF.

The V gene is TRBV28, the J gene TRBJ2-2. Germline V gene data show CDR1 as MDHEN and CDR2 as SYDVKM. The CDR3 has 12 amino acids. The chain's CDR3 is CASSNPPRELFF.

J is TRBJ1-2 and V is TRBV7-2; without DNA, the TCRdb call of TRBD1 cannot be checked. Germline V gene data show CDR1 as SGHTA and CDR2 as FQGNSA. The CDR3 is made up of 14 amino acids. The CDR3 loop is CASSLADRGYGYTF.

The rearrangement joins TRBV28 to TRBJ2-3; the D call from TCRdb, TRBD2, cannot be confirmed without DNA. This CDR3 region has 14 residues. Germline V lookup: CDR1 MDHEN, CDR2 SYDVKM. This CDR3 is CASSLPSFTDTQYF.

The chain couples TRBV20-1 to TRBJ2-1. The CDR3 covers 16 residues. CDR1 is DFQATT, CDR2 SNEGSKA, per germline (reference sequence). The CDR3 protein is CSARDLGNPTYNEQFF.

The V call is TRBV7-3, the J call TRBJ2-3; TCRdb lists TRBD1, though no DNA is available to test this call. Germline values: CDR1 SGHTA, CDR2 FQGTGA. The CDR3 contains 15 residues. CDR3 in amino acids: CASRLSRGRTDTQYF. Full variable domain (missing parts from reference TRBV7-3 and TRBJ2-3): GAGVSQTPSNKVTEKGKYVELRCDPISGHTALYWYRQSLGQGPEFLIYFQGTGAADDSGLPNDRFFAVRPEGSVSTLKIQRTERGDSAVYLCASRLSRGRTDTQYFGPGTRLTVL.

The chain combines TRBV7-9 with TRBJ1-4; TCRdb designates TRBD1, a call that cannot be tested without DNA. The CDR3 runs 14 residues. Germline V gene data show CDR1 as SEHNR and CDR2 as FQNEAQ (reference sequence). The CDR3 loop reads CASSLNRGGEKLFF.